These T cell receptor beta chains were read from a single sample in a study of blood T cell repertoires in COVID-19. Profiled with immunoSEQ multiplex PCR; TCRdb holds only in-frame clones, not every one. In the table there are about 46,000 clones, more than 75% of which are singletons. Source material: peripheral blood. These receptors were collected from a human donor in a cohort sampled during active COVID-19. CDR3s include the opening cysteine and the closing phenylalanine or tryptophan. A D gene is named only where the DNA matches it firmly. Clone size is stated in some rows and not others, as once, few, many or a class when expanded.

v_gene,abundance,d_gene,len,j_gene,CDR3nt,CDR3aa
TRBV27,.,.,13,TRBJ1-2,TGTGCCAGCAGTTTATGGGGCCGTGATGGCTACACCTTC,CASSLWGRDGYTF
TRBV6-5,.,TRBD1,13,TRBJ2-7,TGTGCCAGCAGTCCCGGACAGGGTACCGAGCAGTACTTC,CASSPGQGTEQYF
TRBV15,.,TRBD2,14,TRBJ2-1,TGTGCCACCAGCAGAGGCAGGGAGGGCAATGAGCAGTTCTTC,CATSRGREGNEQFF
TRBV7-2,.,.,13,TRBJ2-5,TGTGCCAGCAGCAGGGACTTCGGGGAGACCCAGTACTTC,CASSRDFGETQYF
TRBV4-2,.,TRBD2,15,TRBJ2-1,TGTGCCAGCAGCCAAGATCTAGGGACTAGCAATGAGCAGTTCTTC,CASSQDLGTSNEQFF
TRBV5-1,.,.,15,TRBJ2-2,TGCGCCAGCAGCTCCACCTCAGGGTACACCGGGGAGCTGTTTTTT,CASSSTSGYTGELFF
TRBV11-3,.,TRBD2,15,TRBJ2-5,TGTGCCAGCAGCGCAACTAGCGGGGATCAAGAGACCCAGTACTTC,CASSATSGDQETQYF
TRBV19,.,.,13,TRBJ2-7,TGTGCCAGTAGTATACAGGGCCCCTACGAGCAGTACTTC,CASSIQGPYEQYF
TRBV7-8,.,TRBD1,17,TRBJ1-2,TGTGCCAGCAGCTCATCCCTGACAGGGGGCGCGGGCTATGGCTACACCTTC,CASSSSLTGGAGYGYTF
TRBV30,.,TRBD1,15,TRBJ1-2,TGTGCCTGGAGCCCGGGACAGGGGATGCTCTATGGCTACACCTTC,CAWSPGQGMLYGYTF
TRBV9,.,TRBD1,14,TRBJ2-3,TGTGCCAGCAGCCCCGGACAGGGGCCCGATACGCAGTATTTT,CASSPGQGPDTQYF
TRBV27,.,.,16,TRBJ2-3,TGTGCCAGCAGTTTAGCTGGGGGCGAAAGGGGAGATACGCAGTATTTT,CASSLAGGERGDTQYF
TRBV27,.,.,14,TRBJ1-5,TGTGCCAGCAGTGACAGTTTCACCGCTCAGCCCCAGCATTTT,CASSDSFTAQPQHF
TRBV6-6,.,.,15,TRBJ1-1,TGTGCCAGCAGTCCCCGGACGGACATGAACACTGAAGCTTTCTTT,CASSPRTDMNTEAFF
TRBV4-3,.,TRBD1,17,TRBJ2-7,TGCGCCAGCAGCCAAGATCGGCCACAGGGGGCGAATTACGAGCAGTACTTC,CASSQDRPQGANYEQYF
TRBV9,.,.,19,TRBJ2-1,TGTGCCAGCAGCGTAGACAGCCCCATAGATTCGTTCTCCTACAATGAGCAGTTCTTC,CASSVDSPIDSFSYNEQFF
TRBV6-1,once,TRBD2,14,TRBJ2-1,TGTGCCAGCAGTGAAGTTGGGGGGGTAAATGAGCAGTTCTTC,CASSEVGGVNEQFF
TRBV11-3,.,TRBD1,15,TRBJ2-2,TGTGCCAGCAGCCGGGACAGGGGAACCACCGGGGAGCTGTTTTTT,CASSRDRGTTGELFF
TRBV6-4,.,.,13,TRBJ2-3,TGTGCCAGCAGTGAGAAAGAGACAGATACGCAGTATTTT,CASSEKETDTQYF
TRBV6-5,.,.,14,TRBJ1-2,TGTGCCAGCAGTTACTCGGGCCCTAACGATGGCTACACCTTC,CASSYSGPNDGYTF
TRBV30,.,TRBD1,13,TRBJ2-7,TGTGCCTGGAGTGTACAGCCAGGGGGCGAGCAGTACTTC,CAWSVQPGGEQYF
TRBV27,.,TRBD2,15,TRBJ2-1,TGTGCCAGCAGTTTATTAAAGCGGGAGGGCGGGGAGCAGTTCTTC,CASSLLKREGGEQFF
TRBV10-2,.,TRBD1,14,TRBJ1-4,TGCGCCAGCAGTAAGGACAGGGGGCGAGAAAAACTGTTTTTT,CASSKDRGREKLFF
TRBV6-1,.,TRBD1,14,TRBJ1-2,TGTGCCAGCAGTGAAGGGACAGGGTTTGGTGGCTACACCTTC,CASSEGTGFGGYTF
TRBV5-1,.,TRBD1,13,TRBJ2-5,TGCGCCAGCAGCCATGGACAGGGGGAGACCCAGTACTTC,CASSHGQGETQYF
TRBV7-9,.,TRBD1,15,TRBJ2-7,TGTGCCAGCAGCCCCCGACAGGGTGAAACCTACGAGCAGTACTTC,CASSPRQGETYEQYF
TRBV27,.,TRBD1,14,TRBJ1-2,TGTGCCAGCAGTTCTCGGACAGGGACCTATGGCTACACCTTC,CASSSRTGTYGYTF
TRBV19,.,TRBD1,14,TRBJ1-2,TGTGCCAGTAGTATGAAGGGGGCGGGATATGGCTACACCTTC,CASSMKGAGYGYTF
TRBV15,.,.,14,TRBJ2-1,TGTGCCACCAGCAGAGCTGGACTCCTAGTCGAGCAGTTCTTC,CATSRAGLLVEQFF
TRBV19,.,TRBD2,16,TRBJ2-7,TGTGCCAGTAGTTCTGCGGCTAGCGGGAGGGCCTCCGAGCAGTACTTC,CASSSAASGRASEQYF
TRBV5-5,.,TRBD2,17,TRBJ2-7,TGTGCCAGCAGCTTGTTGGCTAGCGGGAGTCCCTATCACGAGCAGTACTTC,CASSLLASGSPYHEQYF
TRBV5-1,.,TRBD2,19,TRBJ2-1,TGCGCCAGCAGCTCCTTGAGGCGGGGGGGCTTAGGAACCTACAATGAGCAGTTCTTC,CASSSLRRGGLGTYNEQFF
TRBV29-1,.,TRBD2,15,TRBJ2-3,TGCAGCGTTGAACGGACTAGCGGTAGCACAGATACGCAGTATTTT,CSVERTSGSTDTQYF
TRBV5-1,.,.,13,TRBJ1-1,TGCGCCAGCAGCCCAGGGCCGAACACTGAAGCTTTCTTT,CASSPGPNTEAFF
TRBV6-5,.,TRBD1,15,TRBJ1-3,TGTGCCAGCAGTACATATACAGGGGCAGGAAACACCATATATTTT,CASSTYTGAGNTIYF
TRBV18,.,TRBD1,15,TRBJ2-7,TGTGCCAGCTCACTAGGGACAGGGGGAAGCTACGAGCAGTACTTC,CASSLGTGGSYEQYF
TRBV24-1,.,.,15,TRBJ2-5,TGTGCCACCAGTGATTCCCGTCTGGGGGGAGAGACCCAGTACTTC,CATSDSRLGGETQYF
TRBV10-3,.,.,13,TRBJ1-2,TGTGCCCACAGGGAGGGAACTAACTATGGCTACACCTTC,CAHREGTNYGYTF
TRBV15,.,.,11,TRBJ2-5,TGTGCCACCAGCAGAGAGAGGACCCAGTACTTC,CATSRERTQYF